These 24 T cell receptor beta chains were sequenced from one sample in a study of shared clonotypes between healthy human individuals. Sequencing was performed with immunoSEQ multiplex PCR; in TCRdb, only in-frame clones are kept and a portion is missing. The data contain about 980,000 clones, about three quarters of them singletons. The sequencing input was memory CD4+ T cells sorted from blood. Subset reported: CD45RA-negative fraction. The receptors derive from a man aged 18-30 years in good health.

Worth noting for this clone: Other DNA sequences of this sample code for an identical CDR3. The chain couples TRBV5-4 to TRBJ2-7; D assignment may be TRBD1 or TRBD2 (5 bases each). V lost 8 bases and J lost 3, with 15 bases in between. Germline V lookup: CDR1 SGHNT, CDR2 YYREEE (reference sequence). The CDR3 extends over 13 amino acids. The CDR3 DNA follows: TGTGCCAGTAGTCGGGACGGGCTCTACGAGCAGTACTTC. Protein sequence: CASSRDGLYEQYF.

This chain connects TRBV7-9 to TRBJ2-1; unclear D gene. The CDR3 is 15 amino acids. CDR1 SEHNR and CDR2 FQNEAQ come from the germline V gene (reference sequence). V lost 5 bases and J lost 0, with 11 bases in between. The CDR3 sequence: CASSRRAISYNEQFF. CDR3 DNA: TGTGCCAGCAGCCGCCGAGCCATCTCCTACAATGAGCAGTTCTTC.

The rearrangement joins TRBV11-2 to TRBJ1-6; D gene ambiguous. Germline lookup yields CDR1 SGHAT and CDR2 FQNNGV. Trimming stripped 5 bases from V and 6 bases from J, with 14 bases between. This CDR3 comprises 15 residues. The CDR3 region has the DNA TGTGCCAGCAGCCCGGGGAACAGTCCTAATTCACCCCTCCACTTT. Amino acids: CASSPGNSPNSPLHF.

The sample holds one count of this clone. The chain combines TRBV6-1 with TRBJ1-2; possibly TRBD1 for D (6 bases). Per germline, CDR1 MNHNS and CDR2 SASEGT. The CDR3 has 13 amino acids. V was pared by 6 bases and J by 4 bases, with 12 bases between. The CDR3 protein is CASRNRVPYGYTF. The CDR3 DNA sequence: TGTGCCAGCAGGAACAGGGTCCCCTATGGCTACACCTTC.

This clone was detected only a few times. V usage is TRBV7-2 and J usage is TRBJ1-1; unclear D gene. Trimming removed 2 bases from V and 2 bases from J, with 12 bases in between. The CDR3 runs 15 residues. Germline CDR1 is SGHTA and CDR2 is FQGNSA. The CDR3 protein is CASSLYIATNTEAFF. The DNA for the CDR3 is TGTGCCAGCAGCTTATACATAGCAACCAACACTGAAGCTTTCTTT.

This chain uses TRBV28 with TRBJ1-6; D uncertain. The CDR3 is made up of 12 amino acids. Trimming cost V 7 bases and J 10 bases, with 11 bases left between them. From germline, CDR1 is MDHEN and CDR2 SYDVKM. The CDR3 protein is CASTGRLSPLHF. The CDR3 DNA follows: TGTGCCAGCACCGGACGGTTATCACCCCTCCACTTT.

The chain couples TRBV29-1 to TRBJ2-3; possibly TRBD2 for D (7 bases). Trimming pared 3 bases from V and 2 bases from J, leaving 12 bases between. CDR3 length: 14 residues. Germline V gives CDR1 SQVTM, CDR2 ANQGSEA. CDR3 DNA: TGCAGCGTTGAGGGGGGGGGCTCCACAGATACGCAGTATTTT. Its translation: CSVEGGGSTDTQYF.

The chain is built from TRBV2 and TRBJ1-1; D gene ambiguous. This CDR3 has 13 amino acids. V was cut by 3 bases and J by 1 base, with 6 bases left in between. Germline-derived CDR1 and CDR2 are SNHLY and FYNNEI. CDR3 amino acids: CASSDLKNTEAFF. CDR3 in DNA: TGTGCCAGCAGTGATCTGAAGAACACTGAAGCTTTCTTT.

The chain recombines TRBV6-6 with TRBJ2-5; perhaps TRBD2 as D (6 bases). V lost 5 bases, J lost 14 bases, and 18 bases lay in between. The CDR3 has 12 amino acids. Germline V gene data show CDR1 as MNHNY and CDR2 as SVGAGI (reference sequence). The CDR3 loop reads CASSESGGTLYF. The CDR3 coding sequence is TGTGCCAGCAGTGAGTCCGGCGGGACCCTTTACTTC.

The chain links TRBV5-4 to TRBJ1-2; the match to TRBD1 covers 7 bases. Per the germline V gene, CDR1 is SGHNT and CDR2 is YYREEE (reference sequence). This CDR3 region has 15 residues. With V trimmed by 4 bases and J by 3 bases, 9 bases remained unmatched. The CDR3 spells CASSPGDRVDYGYTF. CDR3 DNA: TGTGCCAGCAGCCCGGGCGACAGGGTTGACTATGGCTACACCTTC.

This clone appeared a single time. The J gene is TRBJ2-5, the V gene TRBV28, with D tentatively TRBD2 (5 bases). The CDR3 sequence is 16 residues long. Trimming removed 5 bases at V and 0 bases at J, with 16 bases between. The V gene's germline CDR1 is MDHEN and CDR2 SYDVKM. DNA for the CDR3: TGTGCCAGCAGTGGAGGTCGCCGGCCGTACCAAGAGACCCAGTACTTC. This codes for CASSGGRRPYQETQYF.

The chain has TRBV27 and TRBJ2-1; a possible D gene is TRBD1 (6 bases). The CDR3 contains 16 residues. Trimming stripped 11 bases from V and 5 bases from J, with 25 bases between. Germline V gene sequence: CDR1 MNHEY, CDR2 SMNVEV (reference sequence). The CDR3 sequence is CAALQDRDTLHNEQFF. DNA for the CDR3: TGTGCCGCCCTCCAAGATCGGGACACCCTACACAATGAGCAGTTCTTC.

Here the CDR3 reads CASLPGRGPSGTGELFF. CDR3 nucleotides: TGTGCCTCTCTACCGGGCAGGGGGCCGAGCGGAACCGGGGAGCTGTTTTTT. The J gene is TRBJ2-2, the V gene TRBV19, with 8 positions matching TRBD1. Germline V lookup: CDR1 LNHDA, CDR2 SQIVND (reference sequence). The CDR3 is 17 amino acids. J gave up 5 bases and V 11 bases, and 19 bases lay outside the gene matches. The variable domain in full, completed from reference TRBV19 and TRBJ2-2, reads DGGITQSPKYLFRKEGQNVTLSCEQNLNHDAMYWYRQDPGQGLRLIYYSQIVNDFQKGDIAEGYSVSREKKESFPLTVTSAQKNPTAFYLCASLPGRGPSGTGELFFGEGSRLTVL.

V gene TRBV7-9 combines with J gene TRBJ2-3; D may correspond to TRBD1 or TRBD2 (6 bases each). The CDR3 runs to 14 residues. The ends were cut back, 4 bases at V and 6 bases at J, with 14 bases in the middle. Germline CDR1 reads SEHNR; CDR2 reads FQNEAQ (reference sequence). This CDR3 is CASSSTEGGDTQYF. DNA of the CDR3: TGTGCCAGCAGCTCGACCGAAGGGGGGGATACGCAGTATTTT.

This clone appeared a single time. The rearrangement uses TRBV9 and TRBJ1-1, with TRBD1 matching over 7 bases. The CDR3 has 14 amino acids. Germline-derived CDR1 and CDR2 are SGDLS and YYNGEE. V was pared by 5 bases and J by 1 base, with 5 bases of the junction left unmatched. This CDR3 is CASRAGQQNTEAFF. The CDR3 bases are TGTGCCAGCAGAGCGGGACAGCAGAACACTGAAGCTTTCTTT.

This clone was counted a few times. This rearrangement joins TRBV10-3 to TRBJ2-2; 12 nucleotides match TRBD1. The V segment lost 6 bases and the J segment 7 bases; nucleotides outside the gene matches: 3. CDR3 length equals 14 residues. Germline loops: CDR1 ENHRY, CDR2 SYGVKD. CDR3 residues: CAISGTGGNGELFF. DNA of the CDR3: TGTGCCATCAGCGGGACAGGGGGCAACGGGGAGCTGTTTTTT.

The chain couples TRBV5-6 to TRBJ1-6, with D perhaps matching TRBD1 (5 bases). The CDR3 consists of 16 residues. V lost 4 bases to trimming and J lost 4 bases, with 15 bases between them. CDR1 is SGHDT and CDR2 is YYEEEE in the germline V gene. The CDR3 coding sequence is TGTGCCAGCAGCGGTGGGACCTCAGGATATAATTCACCCCTCCACTTT. As protein: CASSGGTSGYNSPLHF.

Only a few counts were recorded for this clone. This chain links TRBV18 with TRBJ2-7; D may be TRBD2 (6 bases). The V end was cut by 0 bases, the J end by 0 bases, with 15 bases between. The length of the CDR3 is 17 residues. The germline CDR1 and CDR2 sequences are KGHSH and LQKENI. The CDR3 nucleotides read TGTGCCAGCTCACCACCGGCTGGGGGGTTATCCTCCTACGAGCAGTACTTC. Its translation is CASSPPAGGLSSYEQYF.

CDR3 sequence reads: CASSFGPSGNTIYF. CDR3 in DNA: TGCGCCAGCAGCTTCGGCCCCTCTGGAAACACCATATATTTT. V and J are TRBV5-1 and TRBJ1-3; D gene unclear. This CDR3 is 14 amino acids long. Germline V gene sequence: CDR1 SGHRS, CDR2 YFSETQ. Trimming shortened V by 2 bases and J by 0 bases, and 6 bases separated the two germline ends.

This clone has more than one count but fewer than ten. The chain carries TRBV5-4 and TRBJ2-5; TRBD2 matches 14 bases. Losses at the gene ends were 0 bases for V and 4 bases for J; bases not matched to a gene: 8. The germline gives CDR1 SGHNT, CDR2 YYREEE (reference sequence). The CDR3 runs 18 residues. CDR3 loop: CASSLATGLAGGRETQYF. In nucleotides, the CDR3 is TGTGCCAGCAGCTTGGCAACAGGACTAGCGGGAGGTAGAGAGACCCAGTACTTC.

A word on this clone: This likely reflects a read error, since a far larger clone is one base away. V is TRBV5-4 and J is TRBJ2-3, with TRBD1 matching over 7 bases. CDR3 length: 14 amino acids. Germline CDR1 and CDR2: SGHNT and YYREEE (reference sequence). Trimming took 4 bases from V and 0 from J; bases not matched to a gene: 2. CDR3 coding DNA: TGTGCCAGCAGCCCGGGACAGAGCACAGATACGCAGTATTTT. Amino acids: CASSPGQSTDTQYF.

The V call is TRBV10-1, the J call TRBJ2-1, with 11 bases aligning to TRBD1. V was pared by 6 bases and J by 7 bases, with 5 bases of the junction left unmatched. Germline values: CDR1 WNHNN, CDR2 SYGVQD (reference sequence). The CDR3 totals 14 residues. The CDR3 loop reads CASSPGQGVNEQFF. The CDR3 nucleotides read TGCGCCAGCAGCCCGGGACAGGGGGTTAATGAGCAGTTCTTC.

The V and J genes are TRBV19 and TRBJ1-2; 10 bases are shared with TRBD1. V shed 5 bases and J 0 bases; nucleotides not matched to a gene: 6. Germline lookup yields CDR1 LNHDA and CDR2 SQIVND (reference sequence). This CDR3 has 16 residues. In nucleotides, the CDR3 is TGTGCCAGTAGTGCCGGGACAGGGGAATCTAACTATGGCTACACCTTC. Its translation is CASSAGTGESNYGYTF. Complete variable domain (other parts from reference TRBV19 and TRBJ1-2): DGGITQSPKYLFRKEGQNVTLSCEQNLNHDAMYWYRQDPGQGLRLIYYSQIVNDFQKGDIAEGYSVSREKKESFPLTVTSAQKNPTAFYLCASSAGTGESNYGYTFGSGTRLTVV.

The table lists this clone with a count of one. It is likely a read error: a sequence one base away is far more abundant. The genes are TRBV4-1 and TRBJ1-1; D is possibly TRBD1 (6 bases). V shed 4 bases and J shed 1 base, with 10 bases lying between them. The germline V gene encodes CDR1 MGHRA and CDR2 YSYEKL. The CDR3 consists of 14 residues. The CDR3 loop is CASSPGTWNTEAFF. CDR3 coding DNA: TGCGCCAGCAGCCCCGGGACATGGAACACTGAAGCTTTCTTT.